Described below is a single TCR beta chain sequence and its context. Other DNA sequences in the same sample also yield this CDR3. This entry is derived from a study of blood T cell repertoires in COVID-19. How the authors handled the data: Researchers report that nucleated cell counts were estimated from reference gene primer amplification. Profiling relied on immunoSEQ multiplex PCR, and the TCRdb table lists in-frame clones only, not all of them. That table supplies the V and J calls and clone size; D and trimming were determined from the DNA. This table holds roughly 500,000 clones, 80% to 90% found once. Germline-derived CDR1 and CDR2 are ENHRY and SYGVKD. V was cut by 2 bases and J by 8 bases, with 6 bases left in between. This CDR3 spans 11 amino acids. Recovered Cohort 3 donors showed two negative PCRs, clearance, or symptom resolution.

The sequence was collected from a woman between 55 and 75 years old who had recovered from COVID-19. The chain recombines TRBV10-3 with TRBJ1-1; tentatively, D is TRBD1 (5 bases). Sequencing input: PBMCs or T cells enriched from blood (not recorded which). The CDR3 reads CAISERGEAFF. CDR3 sequence (DNA): TGTGCCATCAGTGAGCGGGGGGAAGCTTTCTTT.